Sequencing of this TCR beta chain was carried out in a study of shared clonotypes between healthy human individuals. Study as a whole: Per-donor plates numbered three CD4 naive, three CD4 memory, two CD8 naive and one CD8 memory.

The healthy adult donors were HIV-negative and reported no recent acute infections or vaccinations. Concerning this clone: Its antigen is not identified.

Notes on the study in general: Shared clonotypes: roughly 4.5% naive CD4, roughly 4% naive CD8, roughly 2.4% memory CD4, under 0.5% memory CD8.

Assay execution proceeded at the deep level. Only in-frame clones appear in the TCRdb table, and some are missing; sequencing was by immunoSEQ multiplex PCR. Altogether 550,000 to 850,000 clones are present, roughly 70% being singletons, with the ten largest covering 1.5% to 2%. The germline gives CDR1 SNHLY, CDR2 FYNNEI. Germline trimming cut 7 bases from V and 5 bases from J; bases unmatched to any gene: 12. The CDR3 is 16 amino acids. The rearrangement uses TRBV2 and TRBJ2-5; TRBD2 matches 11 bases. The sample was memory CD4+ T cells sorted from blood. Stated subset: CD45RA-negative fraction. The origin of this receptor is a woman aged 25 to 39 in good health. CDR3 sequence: CASTGLAGGNTETQYF. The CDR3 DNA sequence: TGTGCCAGCACCGGACTAGCGGGTGGCAATACGGAGACCCAGTACTTC. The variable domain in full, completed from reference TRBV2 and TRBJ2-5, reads EPEVTQTPSHQVTQMGQEVILRCVPISNHLYFYWYRQILGQKVEFLVSFYNNEISEKSEIFDDQFSVERPDGSNFTLKIRSTKLEDSAMYFCASTGLAGGNTETQYFGPGTRLLVL.